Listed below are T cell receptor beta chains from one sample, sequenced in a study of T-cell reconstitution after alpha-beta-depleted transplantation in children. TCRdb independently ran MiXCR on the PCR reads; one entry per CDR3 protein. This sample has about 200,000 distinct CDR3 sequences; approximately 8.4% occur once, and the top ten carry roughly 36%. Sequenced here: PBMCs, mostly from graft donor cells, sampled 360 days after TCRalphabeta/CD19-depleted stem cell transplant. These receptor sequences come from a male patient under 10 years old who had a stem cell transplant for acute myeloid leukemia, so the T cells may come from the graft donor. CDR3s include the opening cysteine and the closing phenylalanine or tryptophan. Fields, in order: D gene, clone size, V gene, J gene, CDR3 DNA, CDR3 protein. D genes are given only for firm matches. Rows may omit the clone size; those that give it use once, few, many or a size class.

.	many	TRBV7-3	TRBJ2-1	TGTGCCAGCAGCCCTAATAAGGACTCTACCCATGAGCAGTTCTTC	CASSPNKDSTHEQFF
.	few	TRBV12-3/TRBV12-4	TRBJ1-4	TGTGCCAGCACCCCTAGCCTAGGGATAGGCGATGAAAAACTGTTTTTT	CASTPSLGIGDEKLFF
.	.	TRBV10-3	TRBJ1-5	TGTGCCATCAGTGACGTCAATCAGCCCCAGCATTTT	CAISDVNQPQHF
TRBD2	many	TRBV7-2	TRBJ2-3	TGTGCCAGCAGCTTTAGCGGGGTCACAGATACGCAGTATTTT	CASSFSGVTDTQYF
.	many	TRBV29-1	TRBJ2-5	TGCAGCGTCCAGAAGGGTTTGGAGACCCAGTACTTC	CSVQKGLETQYF
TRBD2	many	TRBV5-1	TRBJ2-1	TGCGCCAGCAGCTTGGCCGTTTCTAGCGGGGGGGCACTCAATGAGCAGTTCTTC	CASSLAVSSGGALNEQFF
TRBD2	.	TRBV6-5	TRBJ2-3	TGTGCCAGCCATTCGAGCGGGGGGGGGAATACGCAGTATTTT	CASHSSGGGNTQYF
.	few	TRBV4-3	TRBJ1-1	TGCGCCAGCAGCCAAGATACGGGCACAGATGAAGCTTTCTTT	CASSQDTGTDEAFF
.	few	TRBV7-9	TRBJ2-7	TGTGCCAGCAGCTTACTGGTTGACGAGCAGTACTTC	CASSLLVDEQYF
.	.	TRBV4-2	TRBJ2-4	TGTGCCAGCAGCCAAGAGTCAGGGACCAAAAACATTCAGTACTTC	CASSQESGTKNIQYF
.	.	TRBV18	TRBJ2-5	TGTGCCAGCTCACCACCGGGATTCCAAGAGACCCAGTACTTC	CASSPPGFQETQYF
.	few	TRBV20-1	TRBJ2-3	TGCAGTGCTAGGGCCTACCGGGGGTCCCGCACAGATACGCAGTATTTT	CSARAYRGSRTDTQYF
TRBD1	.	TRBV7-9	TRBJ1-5	TGTGCCAGCAGCCCCGGACAGGGCCCGGGGCAGCCCCAGCATTTT	CASSPGQGPGQPQHF
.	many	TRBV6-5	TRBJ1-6	TGTGCCAGCAAAAACAATTCACCCCTCCACTTT	CASKNNSPLHF
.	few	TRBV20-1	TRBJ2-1	TGCAGTGCTAGCCAGGGTTACAATGAGCAGTTCTTC	CSASQGYNEQFF
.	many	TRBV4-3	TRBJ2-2	TGCGCCAGCAAACCGAACACCGGGGAGCTGTTTTTT	CASKPNTGELFF
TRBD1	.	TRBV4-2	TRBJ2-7	TGTGCCAGCAGCCAAGCTACAGGGGCCTACGAGCAGTACTTC	CASSQATGAYEQYF
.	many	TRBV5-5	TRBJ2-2	TGTGCCAGCAGCTTGGGCTACGCGAACACCGGGGAGCTGTTTTTT	CASSLGYANTGELFF
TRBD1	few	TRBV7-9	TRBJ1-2	TGTGCCAGCAGCTTAGAGACAGGGAGGAATGGCTACACCTTC	CASSLETGRNGYTF
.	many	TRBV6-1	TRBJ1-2	TGTGCCAGCAGTCCTAGGGGGGAAAACGGCTACACCTTC	CASSPRGENGYTF
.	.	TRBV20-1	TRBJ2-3	TGCAGTGCTAGTTACAACGTAGATACGCAGTATTTT	CSASYNVDTQYF
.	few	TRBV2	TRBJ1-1	TGTGCCAGCAGTGTTGAGGCAGGGGTTTCTGAAGCTTTCTTT	CASSVEAGVSEAFF
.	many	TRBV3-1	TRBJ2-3	TGTGCCAGCAGCCCCACAGGCGCAGATACGCAGTATTTT	CASSPTGADTQYF
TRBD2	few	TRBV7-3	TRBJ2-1	TGTGCCAGCAGCTCCGTGGGTAGAGCGGGAGTAGGTAATGAGCAGTTCTTC	CASSSVGRAGVGNEQFF
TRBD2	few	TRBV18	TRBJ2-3	TGTGCCAGCTCGATCAGGACTAGCGCCACAGATACGCAGTATTTT	CASSIRTSATDTQYF
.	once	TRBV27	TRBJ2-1	TGTGCCAGCAGTTGCACCACAACCCTGGAGGACGCAGGAAACAATGAGCAGTTCTTC	CASSCTTTLEDAGNNEQFF
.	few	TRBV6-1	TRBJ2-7	TGTGCCAGCTGGCGTTCCGGACCGAACTACGAGCAGTACTTC	CASWRSGPNYEQYF
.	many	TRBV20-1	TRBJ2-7	TGCAGTGCTAGAGATTCAAAATTCCGTAGCTCCTACGAGCAGTACTTC	CSARDSKFRSSYEQYF
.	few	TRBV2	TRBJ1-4	TGTGCCACAGGGGCCGACTTGGGGGAAAAACTGTTTTTT	CATGADLGEKLFF
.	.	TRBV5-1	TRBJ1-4	TGCGCCAGCAGCTTGGTGGGGGACGAGAAACTGTTTTTT	CASSLVGDEKLFF
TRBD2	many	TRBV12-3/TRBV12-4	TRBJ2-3	TGTGCCAGCAGTTTTAGCGGGGGGACAGATACGCAGTATTTT	CASSFSGGTDTQYF
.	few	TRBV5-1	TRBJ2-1	TGCGCCAGCAGCACCCCCGGACGGGGATGGCAGTTCTTC	CASSTPGRGWQFF
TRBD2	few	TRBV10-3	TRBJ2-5	TGTGCCATCAGCGTAGCGGGAGGGCTCGAGACCCAGTACTTC	CAISVAGGLETQYF
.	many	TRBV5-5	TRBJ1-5	TGTGCCAGCAGCTTTATTCAGGGCCGCGGGATACATCAGCCCCAGCATTTT	CASSFIQGRGIHQPQHF
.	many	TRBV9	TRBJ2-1	TGTGCCAGCAGCGTAGGCAGTTCGTACAATGAGCAGTTCTTC	CASSVGSSYNEQFF
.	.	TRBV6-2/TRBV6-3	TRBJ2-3	TGTGCCAGCAGGTGGGACTCAACAAGAGATACGCAGTATTTT	CASRWDSTRDTQYF
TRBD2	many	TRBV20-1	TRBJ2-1	TGCAGTGCTAGGGCGGGAGTCCCCTACAATGAGCAGTTCTTC	CSARAGVPYNEQFF
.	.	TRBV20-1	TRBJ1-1	TGCAGTGCTGGAAGAGGGTTTGAGGGTTGGGGCACTGAAGCTTTCTTT	CSAGRGFEGWGTEAFF
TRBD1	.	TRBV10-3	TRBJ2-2	TGTGCCATCAGTAGAAACAGGGGGCAAACCGGGGAGCTGTTTTTT	CAISRNRGQTGELFF
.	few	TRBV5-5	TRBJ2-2	TGTGCCAGCAGCTTGTTAGCCAGGGCTTGGCGGAACACCGGGGAGCTGTTTTTT	CASSLLARAWRNTGELFF
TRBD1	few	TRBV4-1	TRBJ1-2	TGCGCCAGCAGCCAAGATCTAGCTAGGGGCAGGGGGATCAATGGCTACACCTTC	CASSQDLARGRGINGYTF
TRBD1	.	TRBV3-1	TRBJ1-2	TGTGCCAGCAGCCAAGAGGACAGGGGGCGCCTCCTGGACTATGGCTACACCTTC	CASSQEDRGRLLDYGYTF
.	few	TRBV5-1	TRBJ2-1	TGCGCCAGCAGCCAAGGACAGAGCAACAATGAGCAGTTCTTC	CASSQGQSNNEQFF
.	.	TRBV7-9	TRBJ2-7	TGTGCCAGCAGCCCTCCAGCAGCGGGCCTCTACGAGCAGTACTTC	CASSPPAAGLYEQYF
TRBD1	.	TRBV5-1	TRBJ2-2	TGCGCCAGCAGCACGGACAGGGTCGGGACCGGGGAGCTGTTTTTT	CASSTDRVGTGELFF
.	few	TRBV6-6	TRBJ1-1	TGTGCCAGCTGCCTGGCCACTGAAGCTTTCTTT	CASCLATEAFF
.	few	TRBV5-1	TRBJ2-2	TGCGCCAGCAGCTCTGGACAGTTTTGGACCGGGGAGCTGTTTTTT	CASSSGQFWTGELFF
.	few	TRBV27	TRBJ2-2	TGTGCCAGCAGTTTAGGAGGGATAACCGGGGAGCTGTTTTTT	CASSLGGITGELFF
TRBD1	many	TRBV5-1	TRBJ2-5	TGCGCCAGCAGCTTGGCCGGGACAGGGCAAGAGACCCAGTACTTC	CASSLAGTGQETQYF
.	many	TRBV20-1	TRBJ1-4	TGCAGTGCCCAAACTGGATGGGAAAAACTGTTTTTT	CSAQTGWEKLFF
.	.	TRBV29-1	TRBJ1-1	TGCATCGTACAGCGGCAGAACACTGAAGCTTTCTTT	CIVQRQNTEAFF
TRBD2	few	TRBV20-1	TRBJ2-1	TGCAGTGCTCGACTGCCAGGACTAGCTCCACCCCTGGGGAATGAGCAGTTCTTC	CSARLPGLAPPLGNEQFF
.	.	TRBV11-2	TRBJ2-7	TGTGCCAGCAGCTTAAGAGGGGGGAAAGGGACCTTCCTCTACGAGCAGTACTTC	CASSLRGGKGTFLYEQYF
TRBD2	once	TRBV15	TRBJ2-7	TGTGCCACCAGGTTGCGGGAGGGATCCTACGAGCAGTACTTC	CATRLREGSYEQYF